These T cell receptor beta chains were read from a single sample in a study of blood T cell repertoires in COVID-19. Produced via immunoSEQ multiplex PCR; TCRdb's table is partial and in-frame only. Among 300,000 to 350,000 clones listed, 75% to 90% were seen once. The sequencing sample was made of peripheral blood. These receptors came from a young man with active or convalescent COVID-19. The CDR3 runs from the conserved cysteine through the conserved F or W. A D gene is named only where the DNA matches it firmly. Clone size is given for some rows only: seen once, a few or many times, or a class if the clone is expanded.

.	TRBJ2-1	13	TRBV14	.	TGTGCCAGCAGCTCGATAGCGACCCGTGAGCAGTTCTTC	CASSSIATREQFF
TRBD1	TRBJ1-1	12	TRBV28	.	TGTGCTGGGCAGACAGGGGTGAATGAAGCTTTCTTT	CAGQTGVNEAFF
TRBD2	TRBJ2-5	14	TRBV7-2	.	TGTGCCAGCAGCGTGAGCGGGGCTGGAGAGACCCAGTACTTC	CASSVSGAGETQYF
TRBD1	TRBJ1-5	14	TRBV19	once	TGTGCCAGTAGTAAGACAGGGAAGAATCAGCCCCAGCATTTT	CASSKTGKNQPQHF
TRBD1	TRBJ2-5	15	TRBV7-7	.	TGTGCCAGCAGCTTAAGCAGGGGGCAAGAAGAGACCCAGTACTTC	CASSLSRGQEETQYF
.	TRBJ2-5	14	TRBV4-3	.	TGCGCCAGCAGCCAAGACGCAGTCGGGGAGACCCAGTACTTC	CASSQDAVGETQYF
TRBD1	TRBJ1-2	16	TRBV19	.	TGTGCCAGTAGTATAGATGGGGGACAGGTTCTCCATGGCTACACCTTC	CASSIDGGQVLHGYTF
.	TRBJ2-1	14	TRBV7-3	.	TGTGCCAGCAGCTTAGGGCAGGGGCACAATGAGCAGTTCTTC	CASSLGQGHNEQFF
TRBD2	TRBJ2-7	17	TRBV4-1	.	TGCGCCAGCAGCCAAGATATATCCCGGGAGGGCCTTCTTGAGCAGTACTTC	CASSQDISREGLLEQYF
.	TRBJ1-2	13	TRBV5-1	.	TGCGCCAGCAGCTTGGGAGGAGACTATGGCTACACCTTC	CASSLGGDYGYTF
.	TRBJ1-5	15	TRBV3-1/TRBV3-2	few	TGTGCCAGCAGCCAGGGCACCGGGGGGGTTCAGCCCCAGCATTTT	CASSQGTGGVQPQHF
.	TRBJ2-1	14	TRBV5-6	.	TGTGCCAGCAGCCAAGGACAGAGCTACAATGAGCAGTTCTTC	CASSQGQSYNEQFF
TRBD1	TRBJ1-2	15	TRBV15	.	TGTGCCACCAGCAGCGACAGGGGGAAGAGCTATGGCTACACCTTC	CATSSDRGKSYGYTF
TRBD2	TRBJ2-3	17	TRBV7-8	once	TGTGCCAGCAGCTTCTTCCCAGCGGGGGAGAACACAGATACGCAGTATTTT	CASSFFPAGENTDTQYF
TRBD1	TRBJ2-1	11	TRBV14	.	TGTGCCAGCAGCGTCGGGACAGTACAGTTCTTC	CASSVGTVQFF
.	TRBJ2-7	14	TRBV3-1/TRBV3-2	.	TGTGCCAGCAGCCATCGGGGGAGTGGCTACGAGCAGTACTTC	CASSHRGSGYEQYF
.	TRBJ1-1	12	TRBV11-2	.	TGTGCCAGCAGGCAAACAGTCCAAGAAGCTTTCTTT	CASRQTVQEAFF
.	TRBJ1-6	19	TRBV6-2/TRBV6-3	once	TGTGCCAGCAGTTACTCGGCCCGACAGGAGAGCTCCTATAATTCACCCCTCCACTTT	CASSYSARQESSYNSPLHF
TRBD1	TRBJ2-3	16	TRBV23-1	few	TGCGCCAGCAGTCTTCCGTATGACAGGGTAACAGATACGCAGTATTTT	CASSLPYDRVTDTQYF
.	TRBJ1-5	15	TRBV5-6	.	TGTGCCAGCAGCTTGGATGGGGACTTAAATCAGCCCCAGCATTTT	CASSLDGDLNQPQHF
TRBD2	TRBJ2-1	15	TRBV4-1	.	TGCGCCAGCAGCTCAAGCGGGACCTCCTACAATGAGCAGTTCTTC	CASSSSGTSYNEQFF
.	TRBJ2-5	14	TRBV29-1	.	TGCAGCGCCGGAGAAGGACTAATCCAAGAGACCCAGTACTTC	CSAGEGLIQETQYF
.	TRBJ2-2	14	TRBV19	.	TGTGCCAGTACTTATGGGCCGAGAACCGGGGAGCTGTTTTTT	CASTYGPRTGELFF
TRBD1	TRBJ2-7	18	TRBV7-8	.	TGTGCCAGCAGCTTAGCGCATCGAAGGACAGGGGGCAGGTACGAGCAGTACTTC	CASSLAHRRTGGRYEQYF
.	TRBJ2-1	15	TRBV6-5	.	TGTGCCAGCAGTTATGGATCGACAGGTTACAATGAGCAGTTCTTC	CASSYGSTGYNEQFF
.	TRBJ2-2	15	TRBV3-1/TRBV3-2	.	TGTGCCAGCAGCCCCCCCCGGGGGACGGCCGGGGAGCTGTTTTTT	CASSPPRGTAGELFF
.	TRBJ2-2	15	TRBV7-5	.	TGTGCCAGAAGCCCTAATGGGGGGGACACCGGGGAGCTGTTTTTT	CARSPNGGDTGELFF
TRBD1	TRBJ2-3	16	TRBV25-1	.	TGTGCCAGCAGTGCCTCGACAGGGGCTAGCACAGATACGCAGTATTTT	CASSASTGASTDTQYF
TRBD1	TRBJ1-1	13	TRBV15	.	TGTGCCACCAGCCTCGGACAGGGCACTGAAGCTTTCTTT	CATSLGQGTEAFF
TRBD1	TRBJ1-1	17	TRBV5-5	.	TGTGCCAGCACCCCGGGACACAGGGGCCCTTTGAACACTGAAGCTTTCTTT	CASTPGHRGPLNTEAFF
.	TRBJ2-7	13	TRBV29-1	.	TGCAGCGTTGAAGGTAGCGCTCCCTACGAGCAGTACTTC	CSVEGSAPYEQYF
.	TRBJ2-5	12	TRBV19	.	TGTGCCAGTGAATGCGTCCAAGAGACCCAGTACTTC	CASECVQETQYF
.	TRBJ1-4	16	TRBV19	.	TGTGCCAGTAGTATGGAAGAACAGGGATCTAATGAAAAACTGTTTTTT	CASSMEEQGSNEKLFF
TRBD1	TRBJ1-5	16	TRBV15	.	TGTGCCACCAGCAGAGGGACAGGGACTTCTAGTCAGCCCCAGCATTTT	CATSRGTGTSSQPQHF
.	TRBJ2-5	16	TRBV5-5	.	TGTGCCAGCAGCTCCGCCCGAAGTGGGGGGCAAGAGACCCAGTACTTC	CASSSARSGGQETQYF
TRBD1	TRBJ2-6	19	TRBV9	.	TGTGCCAGCAGCGTAGCGGGACAGGGGGCGAATCCTGGGGCCAACGTCCTGACTTTC	CASSVAGQGANPGANVLTF
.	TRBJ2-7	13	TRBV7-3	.	TGTGCCAGCAGCTTGGTCGTGTCCGGCGAGCAGTACTTC	CASSLVVSGEQYF
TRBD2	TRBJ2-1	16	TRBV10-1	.	TGCGCCAGCAGTGAGTCGGCGGGAGGGCGGGACAATGAGCAGTTCTTC	CASSESAGGRDNEQFF
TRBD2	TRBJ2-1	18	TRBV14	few	TGTGCCAGCAGCCAAGAATCGCGGGGGGCTCGAGTATGGAATGAGCAGTTCTTC	CASSQESRGARVWNEQFF
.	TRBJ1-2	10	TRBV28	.	TGTGCCACCGGAGCATCGGGCTACACCTTC	CATGASGYTF
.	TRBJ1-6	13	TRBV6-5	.	TGTGCCAGCAGGCCCGGACAGAATTCACCCCTCCACTTT	CASRPGQNSPLHF
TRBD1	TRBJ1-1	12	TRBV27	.	TGTGCCAGCAGTATCCACAGGGGGCCCGCTTTCTTT	CASSIHRGPAFF
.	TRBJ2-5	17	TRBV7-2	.	TGTGCCAGCACCCAAAGTCCAGGCCGGGGAGTACAAGAGACCCAGTACTTC	CASTQSPGRGVQETQYF
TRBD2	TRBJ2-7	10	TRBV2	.	TGTGCCAGCAGTCCTAGCGGGCAGTACTTC	CASSPSGQYF
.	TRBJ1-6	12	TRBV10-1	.	TGCGCCAGCAGTGATCAAAATTCACCCCTCCACTTT	CASSDQNSPLHF
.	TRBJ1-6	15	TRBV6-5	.	TGTGCCAGCAGAGCGGGAGGAGGACGGAATTCACCCCTCCACTTT	CASRAGGGRNSPLHF
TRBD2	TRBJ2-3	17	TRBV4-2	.	TGTGCCAGCAGCCAAGATGTAGCTAGCGGGAGCGCAGATACGCAGTATTTT	CASSQDVASGSADTQYF
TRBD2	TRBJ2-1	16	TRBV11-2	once	TGTGCCAGCAGCCGGGCGGGGGGGCTGGACTACAATGAGCAGTTCTTC	CASSRAGGLDYNEQFF
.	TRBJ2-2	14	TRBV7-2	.	TGTGCCAGCAGCTTATTTGCGAGGTCCGGGGAGCTGTTTTTT	CASSLFARSGELFF
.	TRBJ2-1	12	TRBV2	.	TGTGCCAGCAGAGGAGAAGGGGGTCGTCTGTTCTTC	CASRGEGGRLFF
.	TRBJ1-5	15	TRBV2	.	TGTGCCAGCAGCGAGAGAGGGACAATGGGTCAGCCCCAGCATTTT	CASSERGTMGQPQHF
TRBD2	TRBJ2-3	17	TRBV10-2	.	TGCGCCAGCAGTGAGTCTTTTTCGGGAGGGCCTGCGGATACGCAGTATTTT	CASSESFSGGPADTQYF
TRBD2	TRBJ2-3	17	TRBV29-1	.	TGCAGCGTAATACCAGCTAGCGGGTTTGAAAGCACAGATACGCAGTATTTT	CSVIPASGFESTDTQYF
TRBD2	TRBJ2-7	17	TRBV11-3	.	TGTGCCAGCAGCTTACGCTTGTGGAGACTAGCGCGCTACGAGCAGTACTTC	CASSLRLWRLARYEQYF
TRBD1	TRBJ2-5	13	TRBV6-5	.	TGTGCCAGCAGCCCGACAGGGCGGGAGACCCAGTACTTC	CASSPTGRETQYF
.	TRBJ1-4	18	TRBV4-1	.	TGCGCCAGCAGCCAAGATGAGGGCCGTTCACCAACTAATGAAAAACTGTTTTTT	CASSQDEGRSPTNEKLFF
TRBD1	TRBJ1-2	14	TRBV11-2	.	TGTGCCAGCAGCTTTAGTAGGACAGGGACCGGCTACACCTTC	CASSFSRTGTGYTF
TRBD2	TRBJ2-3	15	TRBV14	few	TGTGCCAGCAGCCAAACCAGACTAGCCGCAGATACGCAGTATTTT	CASSQTRLAADTQYF
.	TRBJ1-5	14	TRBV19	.	TGTGCCAGTAGTCGCGGGGATAGCAATCAGCCCCAGCATTTT	CASSRGDSNQPQHF
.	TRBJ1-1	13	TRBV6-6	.	TGTGCCAGCAGTTTGCTGAGGGAGACTGAAGCTTTCTTT	CASSLLRETEAFF